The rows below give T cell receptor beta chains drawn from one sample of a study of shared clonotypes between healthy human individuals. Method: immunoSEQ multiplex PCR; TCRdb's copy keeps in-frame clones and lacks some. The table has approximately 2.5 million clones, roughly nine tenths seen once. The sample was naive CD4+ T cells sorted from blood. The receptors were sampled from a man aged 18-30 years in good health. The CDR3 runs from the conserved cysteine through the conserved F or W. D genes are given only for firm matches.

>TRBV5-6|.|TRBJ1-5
CASSLQRVSNQPQHF
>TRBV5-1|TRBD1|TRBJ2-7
CASSLSTGDGITYEQYF
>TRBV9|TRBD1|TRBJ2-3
CASSVGTGSGTDTQYF
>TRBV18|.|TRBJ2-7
CASTLDSPSYEQYF
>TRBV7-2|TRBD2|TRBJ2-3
CASSLAPGLATDTQYF
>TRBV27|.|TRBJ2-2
CASSRGAGNTGELFF
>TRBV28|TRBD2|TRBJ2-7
CASSPLLAGLDEQYF
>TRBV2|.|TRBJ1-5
CASRGDIYSNQPQHF
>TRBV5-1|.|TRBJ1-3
CASRADSGNTIYF
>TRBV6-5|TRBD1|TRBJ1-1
CASQERDRVGTEAFF
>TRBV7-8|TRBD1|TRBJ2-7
CASSSPGQGVYEQYF
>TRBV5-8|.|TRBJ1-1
CASSSLWGGNEAFF
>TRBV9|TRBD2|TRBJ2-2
CASSVGGAGAPGELFF
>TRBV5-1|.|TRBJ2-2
CASSLGRVAGELFF
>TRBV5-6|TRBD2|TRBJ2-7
CASSLVGLVSGKEQYF
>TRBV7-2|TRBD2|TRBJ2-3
CASSLLSGLLAGVADTQYF
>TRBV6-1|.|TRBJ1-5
CASRVDNNQPQHF
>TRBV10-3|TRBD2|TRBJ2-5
CAISVSGGEKTQYF
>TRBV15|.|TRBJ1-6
CATSRDGPSSYNSPLHF
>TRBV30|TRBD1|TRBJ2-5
CAWMGQTQNFAETQYF